Here is one TCR beta chain with its context. The data were taken from a study of T cell responses to AZD1222 COVID-19 vaccine. This CDR3 comprises 17 residues. Germline V gene lookup returns CDR1 SGHDN and CDR2 FVKESK. The V gene end was trimmed by 2 bases and the J gene end by 9 bases; junction bases not matched to a gene: 13. Sequencing was performed with immunoSEQ multiplex PCR; in TCRdb, only in-frame clones are kept and a portion is missing. The sample consists of 150,000 to 200,000 clones, roughly nine tenths of them appearing once. This clonotype was sampled from an adult in good health. Specimen: peripheral blood, collected on day 0 of AZD1222 vaccination. The chain has TRBV14 and TRBJ2-2; 9 nucleotides line up with TRBD1. The CDR3 region has the DNA TGTGCCAGCAGCCAAAGGGCCCAGGGACAGGGCAGGCGGGAGCTGTTTTTT. Translated, it gives CASSQRAQGQGRRELFF.